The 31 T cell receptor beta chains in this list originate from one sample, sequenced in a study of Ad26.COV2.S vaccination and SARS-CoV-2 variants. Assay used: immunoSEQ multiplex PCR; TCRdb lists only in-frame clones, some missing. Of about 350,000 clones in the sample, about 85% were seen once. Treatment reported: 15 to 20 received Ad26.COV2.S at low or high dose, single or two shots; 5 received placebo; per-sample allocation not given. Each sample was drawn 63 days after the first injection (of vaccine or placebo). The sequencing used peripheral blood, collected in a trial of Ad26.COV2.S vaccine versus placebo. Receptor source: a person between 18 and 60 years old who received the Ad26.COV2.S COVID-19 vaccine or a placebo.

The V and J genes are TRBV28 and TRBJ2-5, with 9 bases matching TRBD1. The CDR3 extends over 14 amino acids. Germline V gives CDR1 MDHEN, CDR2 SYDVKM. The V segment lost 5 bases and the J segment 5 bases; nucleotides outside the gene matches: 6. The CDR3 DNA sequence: TGTGCCAGCAGTGGTGGGACAGGGCGGGAGACCCAGTACTTC. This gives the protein CASSGGTGRETQYF.

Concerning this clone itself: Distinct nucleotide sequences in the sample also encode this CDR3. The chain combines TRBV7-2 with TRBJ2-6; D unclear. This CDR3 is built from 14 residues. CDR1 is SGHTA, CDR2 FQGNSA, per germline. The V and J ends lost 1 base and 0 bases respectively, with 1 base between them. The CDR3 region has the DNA TGTGCCAGCAGCTTAGTCTCTGGGGCCAACGTCCTGACTTTC. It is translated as CASSLVSGANVLTF.

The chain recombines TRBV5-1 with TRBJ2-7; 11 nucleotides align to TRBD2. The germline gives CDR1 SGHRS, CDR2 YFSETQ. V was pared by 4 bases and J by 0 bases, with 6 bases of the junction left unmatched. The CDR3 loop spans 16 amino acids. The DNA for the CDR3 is TGCGCCAGCAGCCTCGGGACTAGCGGACTCTCCTACGAGCAGTACTTC. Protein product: CASSLGTSGLSYEQYF. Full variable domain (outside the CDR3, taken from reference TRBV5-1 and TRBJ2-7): KAGVTQTPRYLIKTRGQQVTLSCSPISGHRSVSWYQQTPGQGLQFLFEYFSETQRNKGNFPGRFSGRQFSNSRSEMNVSTLELGDSALYLCASSLGTSGLSYEQYFGPGTRLTVT.

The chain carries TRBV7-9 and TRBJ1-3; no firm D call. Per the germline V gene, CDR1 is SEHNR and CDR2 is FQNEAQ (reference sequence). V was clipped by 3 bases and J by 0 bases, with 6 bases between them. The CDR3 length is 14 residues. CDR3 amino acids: CASSFSSSGNTIYF. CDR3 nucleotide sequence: TGTGCCAGCAGCTTTAGCAGCTCTGGAAACACCATATATTTT.

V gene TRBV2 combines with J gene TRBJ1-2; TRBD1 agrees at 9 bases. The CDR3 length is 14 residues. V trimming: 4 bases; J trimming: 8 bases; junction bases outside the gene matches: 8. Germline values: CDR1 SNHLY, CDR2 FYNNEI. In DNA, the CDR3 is TGTGCCAGCAGTGCCGGGACAGGGTATGGCGGCTACACCTTC. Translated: CASSAGTGYGGYTF.

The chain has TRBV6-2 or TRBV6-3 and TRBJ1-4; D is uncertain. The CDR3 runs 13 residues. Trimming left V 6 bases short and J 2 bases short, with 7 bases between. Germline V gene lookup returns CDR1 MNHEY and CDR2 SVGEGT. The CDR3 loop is CASRPSTNEKLFF. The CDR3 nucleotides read TGTGCCAGCAGGCCTTCCACTAATGAAAAACTGTTTTTT.

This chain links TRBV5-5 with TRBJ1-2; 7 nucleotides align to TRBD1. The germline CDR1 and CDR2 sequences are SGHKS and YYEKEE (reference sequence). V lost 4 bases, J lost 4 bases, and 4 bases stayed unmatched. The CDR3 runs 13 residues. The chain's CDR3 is CASSARDSYGYTF. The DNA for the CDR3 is TGTGCCAGCAGCGCCCGGGACAGCTATGGCTACACCTTC.

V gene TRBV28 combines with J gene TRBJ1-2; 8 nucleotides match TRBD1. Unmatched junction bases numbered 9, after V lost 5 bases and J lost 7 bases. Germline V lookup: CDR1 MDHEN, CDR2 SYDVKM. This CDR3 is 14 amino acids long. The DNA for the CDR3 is TGTGCCAGCAGTCCCGGGACAGGTTGGTTTGGCTACACCTTC. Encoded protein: CASSPGTGWFGYTF.

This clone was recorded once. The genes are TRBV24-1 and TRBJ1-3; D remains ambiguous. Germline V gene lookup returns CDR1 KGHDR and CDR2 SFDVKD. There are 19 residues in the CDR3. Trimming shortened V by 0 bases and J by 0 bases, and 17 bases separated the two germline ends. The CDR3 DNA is TGTGCCACCAGTGATTTGAACAGTCGTGGGGTCGCCTCTGGAAACACCATATATTTT. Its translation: CATSDLNSRGVASGNTIYF.

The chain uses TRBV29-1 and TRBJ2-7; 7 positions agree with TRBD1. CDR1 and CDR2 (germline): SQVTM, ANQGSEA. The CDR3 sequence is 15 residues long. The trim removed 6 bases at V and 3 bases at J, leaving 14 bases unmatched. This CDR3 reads CSVGNRGPPGYEQYF. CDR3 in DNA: TGCAGCGTCGGAAACAGGGGTCCACCGGGCTACGAGCAGTACTTC.

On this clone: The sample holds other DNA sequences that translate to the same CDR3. The DNA for the CDR3 is TGTGCCAGCTCACCATCGACAGGTACCTACGAGCAGTACTTC. As protein: CASSPSTGTYEQYF. The chain joins TRBV18 to TRBJ2-7, with D possibly matching TRBD1 (6 bases). The CDR3 has 14 residues. The V and J ends lost 2 bases and 2 bases respectively, with 10 bases between them. Germline CDR1 reads KGHSH; CDR2 reads LQKENI.

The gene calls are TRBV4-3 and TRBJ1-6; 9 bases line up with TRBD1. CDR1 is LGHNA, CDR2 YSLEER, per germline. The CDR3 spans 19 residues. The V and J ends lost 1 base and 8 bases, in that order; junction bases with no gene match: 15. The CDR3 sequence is CASSQAGSGGDRVHSPLHF. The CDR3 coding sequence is TGCGCCAGCAGCCAAGCCGGTTCAGGTGGGGACAGGGTCCATTCACCCCTCCACTTT.

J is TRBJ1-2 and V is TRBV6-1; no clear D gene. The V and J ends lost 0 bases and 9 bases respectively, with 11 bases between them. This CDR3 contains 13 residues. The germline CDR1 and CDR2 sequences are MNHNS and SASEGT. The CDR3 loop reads CASSEALAPSYTF. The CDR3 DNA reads TGTGCCAGCAGTGAAGCGCTGGCCCCGAGCTACACCTTC.

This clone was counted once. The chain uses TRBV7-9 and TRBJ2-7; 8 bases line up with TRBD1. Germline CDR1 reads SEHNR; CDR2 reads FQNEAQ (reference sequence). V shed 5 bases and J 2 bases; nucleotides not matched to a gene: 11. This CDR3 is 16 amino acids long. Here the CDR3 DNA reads TGTGCCAGCAGCAACCCCGGGACAGGAGTCCCCTACGAGCAGTACTTC. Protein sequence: CASSNPGTGVPYEQYF.

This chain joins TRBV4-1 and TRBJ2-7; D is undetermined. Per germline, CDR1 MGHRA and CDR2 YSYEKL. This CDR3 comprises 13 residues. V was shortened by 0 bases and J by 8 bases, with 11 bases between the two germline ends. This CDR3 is CASSQDLGGQQYF. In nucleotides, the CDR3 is TGCGCCAGCAGCCAAGATCTGGGTGGGCAGCAGTACTTC.

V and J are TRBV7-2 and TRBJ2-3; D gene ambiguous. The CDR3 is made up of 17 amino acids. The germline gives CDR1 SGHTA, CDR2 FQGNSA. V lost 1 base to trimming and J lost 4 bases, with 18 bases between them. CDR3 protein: CASSLGSDGSPADTQYF. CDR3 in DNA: TGTGCCAGCAGCTTAGGTTCGGACGGTTCCCCCGCAGATACGCAGTATTTT.

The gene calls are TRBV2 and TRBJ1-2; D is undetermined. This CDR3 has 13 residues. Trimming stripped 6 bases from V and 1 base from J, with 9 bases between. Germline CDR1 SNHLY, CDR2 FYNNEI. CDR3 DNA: TGTGCCAGCAGCCTGAGCGATAACTATGGCTACACCTTC. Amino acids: CASSLSDNYGYTF.

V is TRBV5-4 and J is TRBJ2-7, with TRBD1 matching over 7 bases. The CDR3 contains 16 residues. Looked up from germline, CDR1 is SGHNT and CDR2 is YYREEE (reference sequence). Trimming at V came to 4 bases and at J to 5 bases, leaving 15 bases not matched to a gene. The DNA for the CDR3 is TGTGCCAGCAGCCGTACCACGACAGGGTTCGGGCACGAGCAGTACTTC. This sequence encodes CASSRTTTGFGHEQYF. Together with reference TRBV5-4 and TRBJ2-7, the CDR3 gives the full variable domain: ETGVTQSPTHLIKTRGQQVTLRCSSQSGHNTVSWYQQALGQGPQFIFQYYREEENGRGNFPPRFSGLQFPNYSSELNVNALELDDSALYLCASSRTTTGFGHEQYFGPGTRLTVT.

The CDR3 DNA sequence: TGCGCCAGCAGCGCTCCGACAGGGACCTACGAGCAGTACTTC. Translating it yields CASSAPTGTYEQYF. The chain carries TRBV5-1 and TRBJ2-7; 7 nucleotides match TRBD1. Per germline, CDR1 SGHRS and CDR2 YFSETQ. The CDR3 spans 14 residues. Trimming cost V 4 bases and J 2 bases; bases outside gene matches: 6.

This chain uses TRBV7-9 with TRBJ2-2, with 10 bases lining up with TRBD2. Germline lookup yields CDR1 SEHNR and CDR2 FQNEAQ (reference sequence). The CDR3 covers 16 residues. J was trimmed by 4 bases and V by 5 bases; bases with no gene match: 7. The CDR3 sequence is CASSPRTSGSTGELFF. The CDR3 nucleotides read TGTGCCAGCAGCCCCAGGACTAGCGGCTCCACCGGGGAGCTGTTTTTT.

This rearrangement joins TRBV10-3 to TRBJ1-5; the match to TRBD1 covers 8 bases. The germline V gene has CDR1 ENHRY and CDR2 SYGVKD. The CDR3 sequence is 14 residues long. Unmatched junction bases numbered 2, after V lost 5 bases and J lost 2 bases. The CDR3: CAISSTGGNQPQHF. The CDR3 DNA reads TGTGCCATCAGTTCGACAGGGGGCAATCAGCCCCAGCATTTT.

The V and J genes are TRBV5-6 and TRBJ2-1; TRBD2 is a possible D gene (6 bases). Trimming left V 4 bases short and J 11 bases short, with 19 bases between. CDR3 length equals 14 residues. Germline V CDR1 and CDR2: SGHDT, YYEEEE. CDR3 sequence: CASSRNPGGGKQFF. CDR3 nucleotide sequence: TGTGCCAGCAGCAGAAATCCCGGGGGAGGCAAGCAGTTCTTC. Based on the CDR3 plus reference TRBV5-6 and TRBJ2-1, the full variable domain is DAGVTQSPTHLIKTRGQQVTLRCSPKSGHDTVSWYQQALGQGPQFIFQYYEEEERQRGNFPDRFSGHQFPNYSSELNVNALLLGDSALYLCASSRNPGGGKQFFGPGTRLTVL.

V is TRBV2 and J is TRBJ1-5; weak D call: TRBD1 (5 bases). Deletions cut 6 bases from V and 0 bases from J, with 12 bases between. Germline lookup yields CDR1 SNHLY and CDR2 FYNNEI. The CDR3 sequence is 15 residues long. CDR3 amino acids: CASRWSRVSNQPQHF. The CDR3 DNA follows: TGTGCCAGCAGGTGGTCCAGGGTTAGCAATCAGCCCCAGCATTTT.

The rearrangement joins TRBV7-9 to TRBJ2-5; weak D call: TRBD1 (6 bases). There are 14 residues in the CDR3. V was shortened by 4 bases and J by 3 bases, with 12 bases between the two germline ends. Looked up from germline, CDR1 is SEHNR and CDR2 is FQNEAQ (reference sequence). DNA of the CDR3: TGTGCCAGCAGCTCCGTAGGGGGTAAAGAGACCCAGTACTTC. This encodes CASSSVGGKETQYF.

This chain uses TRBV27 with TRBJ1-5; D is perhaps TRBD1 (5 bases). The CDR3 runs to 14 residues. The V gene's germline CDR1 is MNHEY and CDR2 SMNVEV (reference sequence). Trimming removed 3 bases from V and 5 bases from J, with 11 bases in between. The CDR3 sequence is CASSLSVGDQPQHF. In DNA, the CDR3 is TGTGCCAGCAGTTTGTCAGTGGGGGATCAGCCCCAGCATTTT.

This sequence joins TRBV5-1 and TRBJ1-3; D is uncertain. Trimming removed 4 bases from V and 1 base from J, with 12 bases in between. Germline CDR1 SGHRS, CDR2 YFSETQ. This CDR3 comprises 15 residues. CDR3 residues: CASSQIGGSGNTIYF. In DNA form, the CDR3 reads TGCGCCAGCAGCCAAATCGGCGGGTCTGGAAACACCATATATTTT.

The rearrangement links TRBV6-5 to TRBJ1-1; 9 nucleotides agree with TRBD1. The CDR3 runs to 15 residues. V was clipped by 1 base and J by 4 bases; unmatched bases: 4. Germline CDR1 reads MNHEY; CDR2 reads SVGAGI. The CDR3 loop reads CASSYWTGEGTEAFF. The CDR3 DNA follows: TGTGCCAGCAGTTACTGGACAGGGGAGGGCACTGAAGCTTTCTTT.

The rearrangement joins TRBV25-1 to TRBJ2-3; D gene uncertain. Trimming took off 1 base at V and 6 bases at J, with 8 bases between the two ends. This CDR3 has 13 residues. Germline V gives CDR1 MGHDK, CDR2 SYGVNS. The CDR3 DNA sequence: TGTGCCAGCAGTGAATCTGGACGGGATACGCAGTATTTT. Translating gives CASSESGRDTQYF.

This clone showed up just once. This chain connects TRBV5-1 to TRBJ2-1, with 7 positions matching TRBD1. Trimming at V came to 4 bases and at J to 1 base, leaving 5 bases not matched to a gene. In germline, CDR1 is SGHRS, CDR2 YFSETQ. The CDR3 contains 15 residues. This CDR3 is CASSTGQTSYNEQFF. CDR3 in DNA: TGCGCCAGCAGCACGGGACAGACGTCCTACAATGAGCAGTTCTTC.

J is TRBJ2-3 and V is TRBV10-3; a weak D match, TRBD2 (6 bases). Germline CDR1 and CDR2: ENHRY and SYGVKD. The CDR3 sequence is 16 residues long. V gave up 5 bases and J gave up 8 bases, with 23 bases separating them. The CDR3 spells CAISNTSPGGGVTQYF. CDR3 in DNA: TGTGCCATCAGTAATACTAGCCCCGGAGGAGGGGTTACGCAGTATTTT.

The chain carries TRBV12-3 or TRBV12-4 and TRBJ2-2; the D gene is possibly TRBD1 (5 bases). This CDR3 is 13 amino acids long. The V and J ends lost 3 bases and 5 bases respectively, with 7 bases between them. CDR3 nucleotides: TGTGCCAGCAGTTTTGGGGCAACCGGGGAGCTGTTTTTT. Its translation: CASSFGATGELFF.